This T cell receptor (beta chain) was found in a study of T cells after yellow fever vaccination. TCRdb re-called the 5' RACE reads through MiXCR, storing one row per CDR3 protein. The table has fewer than 450,000 distinct CDR3 sequences, 11% seen once. With 3 bases clipped from V and 3 bases from J, the junction kept 1 base outside the gene matches. From germline, CDR1 is SNHLY and CDR2 FYNNEI. This CDR3 comprises 15 residues. This sequence originates from a man aged 18 to 29 who received the YFV17D yellow fever vaccine. V usage is TRBV2 and J usage is TRBJ2-5, with 13 positions matching TRBD2. This specimen was PBMCs, taken on the day of the first yellow fever vaccination. The chain's CDR3 is CASSDGLAGEETQYF. Written as DNA, the CDR3 is TGTGCCAGCAGTGATGGACTAGCGGGGGAAGAGACCCAGTACTTC. Filled out from reference TRBV2 and TRBJ2-5, the complete variable domain reads EPEVTQTPSHQVTQMGQEVILRCVPISNHLYFYWYRQILGQKVEFLVSFYNNEISEKSEIFDDQFSVERPDGSNFTLKIRSTKLEDSAMYFCASSDGLAGEETQYFGPGTRLLVL.